These 23 T cell receptor beta chains were all obtained from the same sample, sequenced in a study of neurological immune-mediated disorders. From the 5' RACE reads, TCRdb called clonotypes with MiXCR, one entry per CDR3 protein. The table has about 55,000 distinct CDR3 sequences, roughly 4% seen once. The specimen was PBMCs. Receptors originate from a man in his thirties or forties with multiple sclerosis.

This clonotype was seen repeatedly, ten times or more. The chain joins TRBV5-1 to TRBJ2-5; no definite D call. This CDR3 has 17 residues. V gave up 0 bases and J gave up 3 bases, with 18 bases separating them. CDR1 and CDR2 from the germline V gene are SGHRS and YFSETQ. CDR3: CASSLVVRHPKEETQYF. CDR3 coding DNA: TGCGCCAGCAGCTTGGTTGTGCGCCACCCCAAAGAAGAGACCCAGTACTTC.

The gene calls are TRBV5-1 and TRBJ2-1; the match to TRBD1 covers 8 bases. The CDR3 totals 15 residues. The germline CDR1 and CDR2 sequences are SGHRS and YFSETQ. V was clipped by 5 bases and J by 3 bases; unmatched bases: 7. The CDR3 DNA reads as TGCGCCAGCAGGAGCTCAGGGGGCAACTACAATGAGCAGTTCTTC. Translation: CASRSSGGNYNEQFF.

This clonotype was counted at least ten times. The chain joins TRBV19 to TRBJ2-1; 9 bases map to TRBD2. Trimming cost V 3 bases and J 5 bases; bases outside gene matches: 5. Germline V gene lookup returns CDR1 LNHDA and CDR2 SQIVND (reference sequence). The CDR3 extends over 15 amino acids. CDR3: CASSMAGGGHNEQFF. The CDR3 bases are TGTGCCAGTAGTATGGCGGGAGGGGGTCACAATGAGCAGTTCTTC. The whole variable domain, remainder taken from reference TRBV19 and TRBJ2-1, is DGGITQSPKYLFRKEGQNVTLSCEQNLNHDAMYWYRQDPGQGLRLIYYSQIVNDFQKGDIAEGYSVSREKKESFPLTVTSAQKNPTAFYLCASSMAGGGHNEQFFGPGTRLTVL.

This clonotype was found many times. V usage is TRBV7-3 and J usage is TRBJ1-4; D ambiguous. Trimming pared 4 bases from V and 5 bases from J, leaving 8 bases between. Germline lookup yields CDR1 SGHTA and CDR2 FQGTGA. The CDR3 runs 13 residues. DNA for the CDR3: TGTGCCAGCAGCTCCGGACCGAATGAAAAACTGTTTTTT. This translates into CASSSGPNEKLFF.

At least ten counts were recorded for this clonotype. This rearrangement joins TRBV5-1 to TRBJ2-1, with D perhaps matching TRBD2 (6 bases). The CDR3 extends over 16 amino acids. Trimming took off 0 bases at V and 0 bases at J, with 10 bases between the two ends. CDR1 and CDR2 (germline): SGHRS, YFSETQ. In nucleotides, the CDR3 is TGCGCCAGCAGCTTGGAGGCGGGAAGCTCCTACAATGAGCAGTTCTTC. Translated: CASSLEAGSSYNEQFF.

This clonotype was counted at least ten times. V gene TRBV20-1 combines with J gene TRBJ1-1; D unresolved. CDR1 and CDR2 (germline): DFQATT, SNEGSKA (reference sequence). V was cut by 5 bases and J by 2 bases, with 12 bases left in between. The CDR3 length is 13 residues. The CDR3 loop is CSAVDRVNTEAFF. The CDR3 DNA is TGCAGTGCTGTGGACCGGGTTAACACTGAAGCTTTCTTT.

This clonotype was detected ten times or more. The chain joins TRBV5-1 to TRBJ2-1, with TRBD1 matching over 8 bases. Germline V gene lookup returns CDR1 SGHRS and CDR2 YFSETQ. The V gene end was trimmed by 5 bases and the J gene end by 9 bases; junction bases not matched to a gene: 13. This CDR3 has 15 residues. The CDR3 loop reads CASSPGTGNAGEQFF. CDR3 nucleotides: TGCGCCAGCAGTCCCGGGACAGGAAACGCGGGTGAGCAGTTCTTC. The variable domain in full, completed from reference TRBV5-1 and TRBJ2-1, reads KAGVTQTPRYLIKTRGQQVTLSCSPISGHRSVSWYQQTPGQGLQFLFEYFSETQRNKGNFPGRFSGRQFSNSRSEMNVSTLELGDSALYLCASSPGTGNAGEQFFGPGTRLTVL.

This clonotype was detected ten times or more. V gene TRBV29-1 combines with J gene TRBJ1-2, with a tentative D call TRBD1 (5 bases). There are 12 residues in the CDR3. The germline V and J ends were trimmed by 4 bases and 7 bases, with 13 bases remaining between them. Germline CDR1 is SQVTM and CDR2 is ANQGSEA. This CDR3 reads CSVAEGLGGYTF. In DNA, the CDR3 is TGCAGCGTTGCTGAGGGGTTAGGTGGCTACACCTTC.

This clonotype was detected only a few times. This sequence may be a read error, since a much larger clone differs from it by one base. The chain links TRBV28 to TRBJ1-1, with no clear D. With 8 bases removed from V and 0 bases from J, the gap between germline ends came to 7 bases. The CDR3 consists of 12 residues. Germline lookup yields CDR1 MDHEN and CDR2 SYDVKM. The CDR3: CASSEMNTEAFF. CDR3 DNA sequence: TGTGCCAGCTCGGAAATGAACACTGAAGCTTTCTTT. The variable domain in full, completed from reference TRBV28 and TRBJ1-1, reads DVKVTQSSRYLVKRTGEKVFLECVQDMDHENMFWYRQDPGLGLRLIYFSYDVKMKEKGDIPEGYSVSREKKERFSLILESASTNQTSMYLCASSEMNTEAFFGQGTRLTVV.

This clonotype was detected ten times or more. The chain uses TRBV20-1 and TRBJ1-2; possible D gene TRBD1, 5 bases. The CDR3 totals 15 residues. Per germline, CDR1 DFQATT and CDR2 SNEGSKA (reference sequence). The V gene lost 3 bases and the J gene lost 4 bases, with 18 bases spanning the gap. CDR3 protein: CSASPGGPRGYGYTF. The CDR3 DNA is TGCAGTGCTAGCCCCGGGGGACCCAGAGGCTATGGCTACACCTTC.

This clonotype was counted many times. The CDR3 nucleotides are TGTGCCAGCTTGACCGATGGGGCTTTCTTT. Translating gives CASLTDGAFF. V usage is TRBV21-1 and J usage is TRBJ1-1. TRBV21-1 is reported as a pseudogene. The CDR3 is made up of 10 amino acids.

In this sample, this clonotype turned up many times. V is TRBV20-1 and J is TRBJ2-7; no firm D call. In germline, CDR1 is DFQATT, CDR2 SNEGSKA (reference sequence). This CDR3 has 12 residues. Trimming took off 6 bases at V and 2 bases at J, with 11 bases between the two ends. The chain's CDR3 is CSAVELPYEQYF. CDR3 bases: TGCAGTGCAGTGGAACTCCCCTACGAGCAGTACTTC.

This clonotype was found many times. V and J are TRBV5-1 and TRBJ2-2, with TRBD2 as a possible D gene (7 bases). Trimming took off 7 bases at V and 0 bases at J, with 16 bases between the two ends. Per germline, CDR1 SGHRS and CDR2 YFSETQ. CDR3 length: 16 residues. The CDR3 sequence is CASRGGSTSNTGELFF. CDR3 nucleotide sequence: TGCGCCAGCCGCGGGGGCAGTACCTCGAACACCGGGGAGCTGTTTTTT. The complete variable domain, with remaining parts taken from reference TRBV5-1 and TRBJ2-2, reads KAGVTQTPRYLIKTRGQQVTLSCSPISGHRSVSWYQQTPGQGLQFLFEYFSETQRNKGNFPGRFSGRQFSNSRSEMNVSTLELGDSALYLCASRGGSTSNTGELFFGEGSRLTVL.

This clonotype was recorded many times. The V call is TRBV12-3 or TRBV12-4, the J call TRBJ1-3, with D maybe TRBD1 (5 bases). The V end lost 5 bases, the J end lost 5 bases, and 13 bases lay between the germline ends. CDR3 length: 14 residues. The CDR3 nucleotides read TGTGCCAGCAGTCAAGACAGCCAGAGAAACACCATATATTTT. This translates into CASSQDSQRNTIYF.

The rearrangement joins TRBV6-1 to TRBJ2-1, with unresolved D. Germline V gives CDR1 MNHNS, CDR2 SASEGT. Trimming removed 7 bases from V and 5 bases from J, with 12 bases in between. The CDR3 contains 13 residues. The CDR3 sequence: CASTPQRDNEQFF. The CDR3 DNA sequence: TGTGCCAGCACCCCCCAGCGTGACAATGAGCAGTTCTTC.

This clonotype was picked up a small number of times. The J gene is TRBJ2-1, the V gene TRBV14; possibly TRBD1 for D (6 bases). The germline V and J ends were trimmed by 3 bases and 10 bases, with 16 bases remaining between them. This CDR3 is built from 14 residues. In germline, CDR1 is SGHDN, CDR2 FVKESK. The CDR3 spells CASSQIWDTGEQFF. The CDR3 DNA is TGTGCCAGCAGCCAGATCTGGGACACCGGGGAGCAGTTCTTC.

This clonotype was counted at least ten times. V is TRBV9 and J is TRBJ2-7, with D uncertain. The CDR3 runs 12 residues. Germline CDR1 is SGDLS and CDR2 is YYNGEE. With 0 bases removed from V and 5 bases from J, the gap between germline ends came to 6 bases. As DNA, the CDR3 is TGTGCCAGCAGCGTAGAAGTGGACGAGCAGTACTTC. Amino acid sequence: CASSVEVDEQYF.

This clonotype appeared many times. The rearrangement joins TRBV20-1 to TRBJ1-1; unclear D gene. The V gene's germline CDR1 is DFQATT and CDR2 SNEGSKA (reference sequence). The CDR3 is made up of 14 amino acids. Trimming took 3 bases from V and 3 from J, leaving 14 bases between them. CDR3 in DNA: TGCAGTGCTAGGATCTCGGGTACGTACACTGAAGCTTTCTTT. It encodes CSARISGTYTEAFF.

About this clonotype: This may be a read error, as it is one base from a much larger clone. This chain uses TRBV27 with TRBJ2-3, with TRBD2 as a possible D gene (6 bases). The V gene lost 6 bases and the J gene lost 4 bases, with 14 bases spanning the gap. The CDR3 extends over 14 amino acids. CDR1 and CDR2 from the germline V gene are MNHEY and SMNVEV (reference sequence). The CDR3 DNA reads TGTGCCAGCAGGCTAGCGTGGGACTCAGATACGCAGTATTTT. The encoded protein is CASRLAWDSDTQYF.

This clonotype was seen at least ten times. The chain links TRBV18 to TRBJ2-1, with 7 bases matching TRBD2. This CDR3 region has 15 residues. Unmatched junction bases numbered 3, after V lost 2 bases and J lost 2 bases. The germline V gene has CDR1 KGHSH and CDR2 LQKENI. CDR3: CASSPVGGPYNEQFF. The CDR3, as DNA: TGTGCCAGCTCACCAGTGGGAGGGCCCTACAATGAGCAGTTCTTC.

This clonotype has at least ten counts. V usage is TRBV6-5 and J usage is TRBJ2-1; 10 bases are a match to TRBD2. Trimming at V came to 6 bases and at J to 4 bases, leaving 9 bases not matched to a gene. CDR3 length equals 16 residues. Germline assignment: CDR1 MNHEY and CDR2 SVGAGI. In nucleotides, the CDR3 is TGTGCCAGCAGCCCCGGTGGTAGCGGGGGGTACAATGAGCAGTTCTTC. Translation: CASSPGGSGGYNEQFF.

This clonotype has a count of ten or more. This chain links TRBV20-1 with TRBJ1-1, with 10 bases that match TRBD1. The V gene's germline CDR1 is DFQATT and CDR2 SNEGSKA (reference sequence). This CDR3 has 15 residues. V shed 3 bases and J 5 bases; nucleotides not matched to a gene: 9. CDR3 loop: CSARDGTGEATEAFF. As DNA, the CDR3 is TGCAGTGCTAGGGACGGGACAGGGGAAGCAACTGAAGCTTTCTTT.

This clonotype was observed a handful of times. Just one base apart from a much larger clone, this may be a read error. The CDR3 sequence is CATSRERKGPSEAFF. CDR3 sequence (DNA): TGTGCCACCAGCAGAGAGAGAAAGGGACCTTCTGAAGCTTTCTTT. This chain joins TRBV15 and TRBJ1-1, with D maybe TRBD1 (5 bases). The length of the CDR3 is 15 residues. Looked up from germline, CDR1 is LNHNV and CDR2 is YYDKDF (reference sequence). Trimming shortened V by 0 bases and J by 6 bases, and 14 bases separated the two germline ends.